Detailed here is one T cell receptor beta chain. The data stem from a study of blood T cell repertoires in COVID-19. Study context: Acute and convalescent COVID-19 samples came from the United States, Italy and Spain. T cells, B-cell-depleted T cells, or PBMCs provided the cDNA or gDNA that served as material.

Trimming took off 0 bases at V and 4 bases at J, with 8 bases between the two ends. The CDR3 is made up of 14 amino acids. Germline CDR1 is LNHNV and CDR2 is YYDKDF (reference sequence). Under the authors' procedure: Estimation of nucleated cell counts was performed using reference gene primer amplification. Clones were sequenced by immunoSEQ multiplex PCR, and TCRdb holds only the in-frame ones, with some missing. The DNA was the basis for D and trimming; V, J and clone size are from that table. The sample has about 260,000 clones; around 78% are singletons. The sequencing sample was made of peripheral blood. The origin of this receptor is a man aged 60 to 69 who had recovered from COVID-19. The V call is TRBV15, the J call TRBJ2-3; a possible D gene is TRBD1 (5 bases). The chain's CDR3 is CATSRDRASDTQYF. The CDR3 region has the DNA TGTGCCACCAGCAGAGACAGGGCCTCAGATACGCAGTATTTT.